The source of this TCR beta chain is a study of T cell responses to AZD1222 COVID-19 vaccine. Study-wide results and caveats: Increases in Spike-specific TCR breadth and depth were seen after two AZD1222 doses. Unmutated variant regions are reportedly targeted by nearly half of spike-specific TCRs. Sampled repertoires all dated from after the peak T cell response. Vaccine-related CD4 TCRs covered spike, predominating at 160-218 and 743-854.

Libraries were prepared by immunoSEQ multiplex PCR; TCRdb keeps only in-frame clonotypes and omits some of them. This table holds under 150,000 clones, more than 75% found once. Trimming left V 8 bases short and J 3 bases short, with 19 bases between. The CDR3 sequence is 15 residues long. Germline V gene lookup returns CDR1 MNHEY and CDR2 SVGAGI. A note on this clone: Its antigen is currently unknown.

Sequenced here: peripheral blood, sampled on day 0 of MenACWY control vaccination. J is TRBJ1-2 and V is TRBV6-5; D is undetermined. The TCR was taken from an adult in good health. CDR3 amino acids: CASQGAAPRDYGYTF. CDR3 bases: TGTGCCAGCCAAGGTGCGGCACCCAGAGACTATGGCTACACCTTC.